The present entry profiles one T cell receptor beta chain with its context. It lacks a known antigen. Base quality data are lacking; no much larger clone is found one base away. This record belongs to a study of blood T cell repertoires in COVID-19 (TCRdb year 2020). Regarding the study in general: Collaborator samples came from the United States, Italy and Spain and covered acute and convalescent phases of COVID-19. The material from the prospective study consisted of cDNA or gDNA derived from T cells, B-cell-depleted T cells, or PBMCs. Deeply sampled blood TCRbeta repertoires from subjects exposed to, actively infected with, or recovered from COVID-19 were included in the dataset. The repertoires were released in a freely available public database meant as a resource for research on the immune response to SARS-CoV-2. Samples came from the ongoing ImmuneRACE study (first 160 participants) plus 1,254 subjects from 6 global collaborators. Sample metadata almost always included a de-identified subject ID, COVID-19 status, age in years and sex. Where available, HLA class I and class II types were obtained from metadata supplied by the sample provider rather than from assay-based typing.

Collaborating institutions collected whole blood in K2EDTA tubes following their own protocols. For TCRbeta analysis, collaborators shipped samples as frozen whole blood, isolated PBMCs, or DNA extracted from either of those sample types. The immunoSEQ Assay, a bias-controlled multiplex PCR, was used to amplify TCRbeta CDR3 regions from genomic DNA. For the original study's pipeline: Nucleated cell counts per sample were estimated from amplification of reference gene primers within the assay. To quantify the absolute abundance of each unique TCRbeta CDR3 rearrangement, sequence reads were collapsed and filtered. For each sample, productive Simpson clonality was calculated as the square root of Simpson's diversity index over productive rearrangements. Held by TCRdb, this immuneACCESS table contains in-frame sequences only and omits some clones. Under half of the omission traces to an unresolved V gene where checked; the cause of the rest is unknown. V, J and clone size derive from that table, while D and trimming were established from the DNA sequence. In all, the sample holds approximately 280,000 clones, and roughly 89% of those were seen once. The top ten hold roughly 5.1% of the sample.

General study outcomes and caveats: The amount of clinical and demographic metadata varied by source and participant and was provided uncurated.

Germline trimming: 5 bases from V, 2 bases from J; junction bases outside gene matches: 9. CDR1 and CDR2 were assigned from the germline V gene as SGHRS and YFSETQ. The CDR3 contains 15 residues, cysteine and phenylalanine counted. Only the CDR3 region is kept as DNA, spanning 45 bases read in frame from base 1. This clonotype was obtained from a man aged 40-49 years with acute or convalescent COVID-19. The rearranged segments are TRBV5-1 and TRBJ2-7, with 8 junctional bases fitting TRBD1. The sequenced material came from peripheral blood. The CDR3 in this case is CASRAGGASAYEQYF. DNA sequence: TGCGCCAGCAGGGCAGGGGGCGCGTCGGCCTACGAGCAGTACTTC.